Listed below are T cell receptor beta chains from one sample, sequenced in a study of blood T cell repertoires in COVID-19. Here immunoSEQ multiplex PCR was the method, and the copy in TCRdb shows in-frame clones only, minus some. The data hold roughly 380,000 clones, with about 88% observed a single time. Material: peripheral blood. The receptors come from a woman aged 35 to 49 with COVID-19, enrolled during active disease. CDR3s include the opening cysteine and the closing phenylalanine or tryptophan. D genes are given only for firm matches. Some rows have no size entry. The others give once, few or many, or a class for an expanded clone.

j_call d_call v_call clone_size cdr3_nt cdr3_aa
TRBJ2-7 TRBD1 TRBV18 . TGTGCCAGCTCACTTGGGACAGGGCCGCCCTCCGAGCAGTACTTC CASSLGTGPPSEQYF
TRBJ2-5 TRBD1 TRBV28 . TGTGCCAGCAGCCCAGGGACAGTTGGAGAGACCCAGTACTTC CASSPGTVGETQYF
TRBJ2-1 . TRBV2 . TGTGCCAGCAGTGAAGCCCCCAATTCAGGAAATGAGCAGTTCTTC CASSEAPNSGNEQFF
TRBJ2-5 TRBD2 TRBV7-2 . TGTGCCAGCAGCTTAGCAACTAGCGGACTCGGGGAGACCCAGTACTTC CASSLATSGLGETQYF
TRBJ1-2 . TRBV27 . TGTGCCAGCAGTCCCCCCGGGGCTAACTATGGCTACACCTTC CASSPPGANYGYTF
TRBJ1-5 TRBD1 TRBV19 . TGTGCCAGCCGGGACAGCTTAAATCAGCCCCAGCATTTT CASRDSLNQPQHF
TRBJ2-7 . TRBV5-4 few TGTGCCAGCAGCTTACAGGGGGGGCGGTACGAGCAGTACTTC CASSLQGGRYEQYF
TRBJ1-5 . TRBV27 . TGTGCCAGCAGTCCCGGGGGGCAGGGCTACAATCAGCCCCAGCATTTT CASSPGGQGYNQPQHF
TRBJ1-1 . TRBV6-5 . TGTGCCAGCAGTTCACCGAATCGGGACACTGAAGCTTTCTTT CASSSPNRDTEAFF
TRBJ1-2 . TRBV7-9 . TGTGCCAGCAGCTTTGACTCTTTTAACTATGGCTACACCTTC CASSFDSFNYGYTF
TRBJ1-1 TRBD1 TRBV12-3/TRBV12-4 many TGTGCCAGCAGCCTCACCGGGACAGGGGCTGCTTTCTTT CASSLTGTGAAFF
TRBJ2-2 . TRBV21-1 . TGTGCCAGCAGCAAAGTTGCGGGAGTAAACACCGGGGAGCTGTTTTTT CASSKVAGVNTGELFF
TRBJ1-2 . TRBV10-3 once TGTGCCACCGCGGGTGGGGACTATGGCTACACCTTC CATAGGDYGYTF
TRBJ2-3 TRBD2 TRBV4-3 few TGCGCCAGCAGCCAAGATTTCCCTAGCGGGAGTACAGATACGCAGTATTTT CASSQDFPSGSTDTQYF
TRBJ1-6 . TRBV5-1 . TGCGCCAGCAGCCCGGTTAGCTCCTATAATTCACCCCTCCACTTT CASSPVSSYNSPLHF
TRBJ1-5 . TRBV7-8 . TGTGCCAGCAGCTTAGCGGACTATGGCAATCAGCCCCAGCATTTT CASSLADYGNQPQHF
TRBJ1-1 . TRBV7-3 . TGTGCCAGCAGCCGGGGGGGCACTGAAGCTTTCTTT CASSRGGTEAFF
TRBJ2-7 TRBD1 TRBV5-1 . TGCGCCAGCAGCTTGGCCGGGACAGGACTCTCCTACGAGCAGTACTTC CASSLAGTGLSYEQYF
TRBJ2-3 TRBD2 TRBV27 many TGTGCCAGCAGTGAGCGGGGGGTTACAGATACGCAGTATTTT CASSERGVTDTQYF
TRBJ1-6 TRBD1 TRBV5-6 . TGTGCCAGCAGCGGGGGACAGGGGTTAGGATCACCCCTCCACTTT CASSGGQGLGSPLHF
TRBJ2-7 TRBD2 TRBV25-1 . TGTGCCAGCAGTGAATCGTCGGGGAGGGTGAACTACGAGCAGTACTTC CASSESSGRVNYEQYF
TRBJ2-2 TRBD1 TRBV7-3 . TGTGCCAGCAGTTCAGGGGGCGCTTCCGGGGAGCTGTTTTTT CASSSGGASGELFF
TRBJ2-2 . TRBV3-1/TRBV3-2 . TGTGCCAGCAGCCAAGCGGGCGGGCGGCACACCGGGGAGCTGTTTTTT CASSQAGGRHTGELFF
TRBJ1-5 TRBD1 TRBV7-9 once TGTGCCAGCAGAGGACAGGGCAATCAGCCCCAGCATTTT CASRGQGNQPQHF
TRBJ1-4 . TRBV5-8 . TGTGCCAGCAGCTTTGGTCGGGCAGGGGAAAAACTGTTTTTT CASSFGRAGEKLFF
TRBJ2-1 TRBD2 TRBV5-5 . TGTGCCAGCAGCCTAGGGACTAGCGTATACAATGAGCAGTTCTTC CASSLGTSVYNEQFF
TRBJ1-5 . TRBV4-1 . TGCGCCAGCAGTAAGCGGCGCAATCAGCCCCAGCATTTT CASSKRRNQPQHF
TRBJ1-6 TRBD1 TRBV6-4 . TGTGCCAGCAGTGACGGGACAGGGGGAAATTCACCCCTCCACTTT CASSDGTGGNSPLHF
TRBJ2-3 TRBD2 TRBV7-9 once TGTGCCAGCAGTCCCCGGCGGGTAGCGGGAGGCACTGATACGCAGTATTTT CASSPRRVAGGTDTQYF
TRBJ1-1 . TRBV28 . TGTGCCAGCAGGTTCGGACAGCAGATCGCAGAAGCTTTCTTT CASRFGQQIAEAFF
TRBJ2-3 TRBD2 TRBV11-3 . TGTGCCAGCAGCTTATCCCTTAGCGGGAGCCCCACAGATACGCAGTATTTT CASSLSLSGSPTDTQYF
TRBJ2-3 . TRBV7-2 . TGTGCCAGCACCTCAATAGCGGCAGATACGCAGTATTTT CASTSIAADTQYF
TRBJ2-3 . TRBV9 . TGTGCCAGCAGCGTAGCTACGGGTCCCCGGGGAATAGATACGCAGTATTTT CASSVATGPRGIDTQYF
TRBJ1-5 TRBD1 TRBV3-1/TRBV3-2 . TGCAGATCCGGACAGGCCAATCGACATCAGCCCCAGCATTTT CRSGQANRHQPQHF
TRBJ1-2 TRBD1 TRBV5-1 . TGCGCCAGCAGCTTGGACAGGGGAGGCTATGGCTACACCTTC CASSLDRGGYGYTF
TRBJ2-2 . TRBV27 . TGTGCCAGCAGTTCACTTAAGTTCCATACCCGCCCGACAAACACCGGGGAGCTGTTTTTT CASSSLKFHTRPTNTGELFF
TRBJ1-1 . TRBV4-1 . TGCGCCAGCAGCCGTCTGGGGGGGATCAGCACTGAAGCTTTCTTT CASSRLGGISTEAFF
TRBJ2-4 TRBD2 TRBV6-2/TRBV6-3 . TGTGCCAGCAGTTACTCCGAGCGGGACCAAAACATTCAGTACTTC CASSYSERDQNIQYF
TRBJ1-4 . TRBV28 few TGTGCCAGCAGGTTGGCGGGTTTTGGTGAAAAACTGTTTTTT CASRLAGFGEKLFF
TRBJ1-2 . TRBV20-1 . TGCAGTGCTATGCAGGCGTATGGCTACACCTTC CSAMQAYGYTF
TRBJ2-7 . TRBV28 . TGTGCCAGCAGTTCTGACAGCTACGAGCAGTACTTC CASSSDSYEQYF
TRBJ2-5 . TRBV5-1 . TGCGCCAGCAGCTTGGGTCCGGTTTGGGAGACCCAGTACTTC CASSLGPVWETQYF
TRBJ1-3 TRBD1 TRBV2 . TGTGCCAGCGGACAGGGTGTCTCTGGAAACACCATATATTTT CASGQGVSGNTIYF
TRBJ1-2 . TRBV28 . TGTGCCAGCAGTTTTCCCTCCCTGAACAGGGAAAGAAGGGATGGCTACACCTTC CASSFPSLNRERRDGYTF
TRBJ1-6 TRBD1 TRBV5-6 . TGTGCCAGCAGCCCGGACAGGAGGTCCTATAATTCACCCCTCCACTTT CASSPDRRSYNSPLHF
TRBJ2-5 . TRBV28 . TGTGCCAGCAGAGGAGGGCCTAGTGCAGAGACCCAGTACTTC CASRGGPSAETQYF
TRBJ2-5 TRBD1 TRBV7-2 . TGTGCCAGCAGCCCCTTTGGGGACAGGGGAAGGAAAGAGACCCAGTACTTC CASSPFGDRGRKETQYF
TRBJ2-2 TRBD2 TRBV4-3 . TGCGCCAGCAGGTGGACTAGCGGGAGGGGGAGCGGGGAGCTGTTTTTT CASRWTSGRGSGELFF
TRBJ2-5 . TRBV5-4 . TGTGCCAGCAGCTTGGAACCTAAAGAGACCCAGTACTTC CASSLEPKETQYF
TRBJ1-3 . TRBV21-1 . TGTGCCAGCAGCAAGGACAGGGGGCTCGGAAACACCATATATTTT CASSKDRGLGNTIYF
TRBJ2-5 . TRBV12-3/TRBV12-4 . TGTGCCAGCAGTTGGGGCTACCCAGAGACCCAGTACTTC CASSWGYPETQYF
TRBJ1-3 TRBD1 TRBV4-2 . TGTGCCAGCAGCCAAGCTCCCTTGGACAGGGGGTTTGGAAACACCATATATTTT CASSQAPLDRGFGNTIYF